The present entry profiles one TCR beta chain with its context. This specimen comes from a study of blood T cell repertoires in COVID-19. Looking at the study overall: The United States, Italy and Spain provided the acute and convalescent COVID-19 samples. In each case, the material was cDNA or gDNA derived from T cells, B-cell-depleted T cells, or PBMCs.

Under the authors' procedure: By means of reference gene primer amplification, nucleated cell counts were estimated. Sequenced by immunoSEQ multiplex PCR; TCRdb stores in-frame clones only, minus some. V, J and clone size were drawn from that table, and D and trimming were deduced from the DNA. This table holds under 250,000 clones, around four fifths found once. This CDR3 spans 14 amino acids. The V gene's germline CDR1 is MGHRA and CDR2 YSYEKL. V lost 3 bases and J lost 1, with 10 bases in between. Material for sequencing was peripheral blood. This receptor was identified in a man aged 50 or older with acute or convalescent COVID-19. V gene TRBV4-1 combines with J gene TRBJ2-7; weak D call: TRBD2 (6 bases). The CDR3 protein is CASSHNSGSYEQYF. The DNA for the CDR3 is TGCGCCAGCAGCCACAATAGCGGATCCTACGAGCAGTACTTC.